This T cell receptor (beta chain) was documented in a study of T cell responses to AZD1222 COVID-19 vaccine. Study-level points and caveats: An increase in Spike-specific TCR breadth and depth was observed after two AZD1222 doses. The CD4 TCRs associated with vaccination extended across spike and predominated at 160-218 and 743-854. Epitopes outside B.1.351 and B.1.1.7 mutated regions reportedly drew nearly half of spike TCRs. Donor demographics were predominantly white British with a female majority; clonal diversity may be underestimated.

A note on this clone: Its target is unknown.

This table comes from immunoSEQ multiplex PCR, and its TCRdb copy is limited to in-frame clones, with some not included. The sample holds under 150,000 clones, 90% to 95% seen once. The V gene lost 2 bases and the J gene lost 8 bases, with 15 bases spanning the gap. CDR3 length equals 14 residues. Per the germline V gene, CDR1 is MRHNA and CDR2 is SNTAGT. The receptor's source is an adult in good health. The sequences come from peripheral blood, collected on day 0 of MenACWY control vaccination. The gene calls are TRBV6-4 and TRBJ1-2; a weak D match, TRBD1 (6 bases). CDR3 loop: CASSDHEGVGGYTF. CDR3 DNA: TGTGCCAGCAGTGACCACGAGGGGGTGGGAGGCTACACCTTC.